The 4 T cell receptor beta chains below come from one sample, sequenced in a study of blood T cells in healthy people across ages. With a J-beta primer mix and a sample-barcoded 5' primer, a second PCR ran about 6 to 11 cycles. TCRdb analysed the 5' RACE reads with MiXCR anew, one entry per CDR3 protein. The table lists 700,000 to 900,000 distinct CDR3 sequences, about a quarter of them singletons. These data were likewise used in another study, on T cells of mothers and their children.

The source material was blood. All receptors derive from a boy between 5 and 17 years old in good health.

This clonotype was seen more than once but under ten times. The chain couples TRBV6-5 to TRBJ2-2; TRBD1 might be the D (5 bases). Germline CDR1 is MNHEY and CDR2 is SVGAGI. This CDR3 is 14 amino acids long. Between the trimmed V and J ends, which lost 6 bases and 10 bases, there was a span of 18 bases. Here the CDR3 reads CASRDVWGSEELFF. The CDR3 nucleotides are TGTGCCAGCAGGGACGTGTGGGGCAGTGAGGAGCTGTTTTTT.

This sequence joins TRBV29-1 and TRBJ2-4; 7 positions match TRBD2. V shed 4 bases, J shed 5 bases, and the junction held 2 bases outside the gene matches. The CDR3 contains 12 residues. Germline lookup yields CDR1 SQVTM and CDR2 ANQGSEA. The CDR3 DNA reads as TGCAGCGTTGGGCTAGCGGAAAACATTCAGTACTTC. Translation: CSVGLAENIQYF.

This clonotype has just a few counts. This chain links TRBV20-1 with TRBJ2-5; D uncertain. The J call may be faulty, since TRBJ2-1 better matches the DNA end. The length of the CDR3 is 11 residues. Germline CDR1 reads DFQATT; CDR2 reads SNEGSKA (reference sequence). CDR3 nucleotides: TGCAGTGCTAGTAAGCCACTGGAGCAGTTCTTC. It is translated as CSASKPLEQFF.

The chain is built from TRBV4-1 and TRBJ1-5; 7 nucleotides agree with TRBD1. Germline V CDR1 and CDR2: MGHRA, YSYEKL. Trimming at V came to 5 bases and at J to 2 bases, leaving 6 bases not matched to a gene. The CDR3 has 15 amino acids. Written as DNA, the CDR3 is TGCGCCAGCAGCGACAGGGAAAATGGCAATCAGCCCCAGCATTTT. The encoded protein is CASSDRENGNQPQHF.